This T cell receptor beta chain emerged from a study of blood T cell repertoires in COVID-19. Germline V gives CDR1 DFQATT, CDR2 SNEGSKA (reference sequence). Trimming cost V 3 bases and J 3 bases, with 5 bases left between them. The CDR3 consists of 12 residues. The protocol was immunoSEQ multiplex PCR, while the TCRdb copy is restricted to in-frame clones and leaves out a portion. The top ten clones hold approximately 5% of a sample with approximately 220,000 clones, about four fifths of them seen once. The gene calls are TRBV20-1 and TRBJ2-2; D uncertain. The source is a woman aged 50 to 60 who had been exposed to COVID-19. The specimen sequenced was PBMCs or T cells enriched from blood (not recorded which). CDR3: CSASLHTGELFF. Written as DNA, the CDR3 is TGCAGTGCTAGTCTTCACACCGGGGAGCTGTTTTTT.